The 10 T cell receptor beta chains given below trace back to one sample, sequenced in a study of blood T cell repertoires in COVID-19 (dated by TCRdb to 2018 to 2020). Libraries were prepared through the immunoSEQ multiplex PCR assay. TCRdb carries this immuneACCESS record with in-frame sequences only. Its versions omit some clonotypes, under half of them owing to an unresolved V gene in the studies checked, with the rest unexplained. The table for this sample lists 150,000 to 200,000 clones; 80% to 90% of them were counted only once. Approximately 11% of the sample comes from the top ten. The specimen was peripheral blood. These receptors all come from a human donor in a cohort sampled during active COVID-19.

V and J are TRBV4-1 and TRBJ2-1; D is unresolved. The germline V gene encodes CDR1 MGHRA and CDR2 YSYEKL. The V end lost 1 base, the J end lost 0 bases, and 16 bases lay between the germline ends. CDR3 size: 18 residues. The CDR3 DNA reads as TGCGCCAGCAGCCAAGTTGACCCCCAGGTGGGCTCCTACAATGAGCAGTTCTTC. It encodes CASSQVDPQVGSYNEQFF.

The rearrangement links TRBV7-2 to TRBJ1-5; D is uncertain. The CDR3 is 15 residues long. CDR1 and CDR2 from the germline V gene are SGHTA and FQGNSA. V was pared by 2 bases and J by 4 bases, with 12 bases between. The CDR3 protein is CASSLRGGENQPQHF. In DNA form, the CDR3 reads TGTGCCAGCAGCTTAAGAGGCGGGGAGAATCAGCCCCAGCATTTT.

The chain recombines TRBV27 with TRBJ1-2; TRBD1 matches at 7 bases. The V segment lost 0 bases and the J segment 2 bases; nucleotides outside the gene matches: 3. Germline loops: CDR1 MNHEY, CDR2 SMNVEV (reference sequence). The length of the CDR3 is 15 residues. The CDR3 region is CASSLSGGGNYGYTF. The CDR3 DNA is TGTGCCAGCAGTTTATCAGGGGGCGGGAACTATGGCTACACCTTC.

The chain links TRBV18 to TRBJ2-7; TRBD1 aligns across 8 bases. V shed 1 base and J 6 bases; nucleotides not matched to a gene: 2. CDR1 and CDR2 (germline): KGHSH, LQKENI. The CDR3 is made up of 13 amino acids. CDR3 in amino acids: CASSPRQGAEQYF. The CDR3 region has the DNA TGTGCCAGCTCACCACGGCAGGGGGCCGAGCAGTACTTC.

This clone was recorded only once. The V and J genes are TRBV12-3 or TRBV12-4 and TRBJ2-2; D unresolved. V shed 5 bases and J shed 4 bases, with 5 bases lying between them. There are 12 residues in the CDR3. This CDR3 reads CASSQITGELFF. In nucleotides, the CDR3 is TGTGCCAGCAGTCAAATCACCGGGGAGCTGTTTTTT.

This clone has a single count. V and J are TRBV20-1 and TRBJ2-3; TRBD2 matches 10 bases. This CDR3 contains 15 residues. The germline V gene encodes CDR1 DFQATT and CDR2 SNEGSKA (reference sequence). J was trimmed by 6 bases and V by 3 bases; bases with no gene match: 9. DNA for the CDR3: TGCAGTGCTAGTCCCCTAGCGGGAGTTCCTGATACGCAGTATTTT. Translated: CSASPLAGVPDTQYF.

The CDR3 sequence: CARSLRQGDAGELFF. As DNA, the CDR3 is TGTGCCAGAAGCCTACGACAGGGGGACGCCGGGGAGCTGTTTTTT. The rearrangement links TRBV5-3 to TRBJ2-2; TRBD1 matches 9 bases. TRBV5-3 is noted as an ORF with a role that remains uncertain. V lost 4 bases and J lost 6; bases outside the gene matches: 7. CDR3 length: 15 residues.

The chain joins TRBV5-4 to TRBJ1-2, with a tentative D call TRBD1 (6 bases). The CDR3 covers 13 residues. Germline V CDR1 and CDR2: SGHNT, YYREEE (reference sequence). V was cut by 2 bases and J by 8 bases, with 13 bases left in between. In DNA form, the CDR3 reads TGTGCCAGCAGCTTACCGACAGGCTGGGGCTACACCTTC. Its translation is CASSLPTGWGYTF.

The chain has TRBV7-2 and TRBJ2-7; TRBD2 is a possible D gene (5 bases). Germline V gene lookup returns CDR1 SGHTA and CDR2 FQGNSA. Deletions cut 8 bases from V and 5 bases from J, with 19 bases between. The CDR3 is 14 amino acids. The CDR3 region is CASAPGGLPHEQYF. Written as DNA, the CDR3 is TGTGCCAGCGCCCCAGGCGGACTCCCCCACGAGCAGTACTTC. The full variable domain, with the rest looked up from reference TRBV7-2 and TRBJ2-7, is GAGVSQSPSNKVTEKGKDVELRCDPISGHTALYWYRQSLGQGLEFLIYFQGNSAPDKSGLPSDRFSAERTGGSVSTLTIQRTQQEDSAVYLCASAPGGLPHEQYFGPGTRLTVT.

The CDR3 DNA reads TGTGCCGGGGCAGAGGCCCACAATCAGCCCCAGCATTTT. Protein product: CAGAEAHNQPQHF. V and J are TRBV18 and TRBJ1-5; D might be TRBD1 (5 bases). The length of the CDR3 is 13 residues. Germline loops: CDR1 KGHSH, CDR2 LQKENI. Trimming took 11 bases from V and 3 from J, leaving 14 bases between them.